One and the same sample provided the 17 T cell receptor beta chains below, sequenced in a study of OX40 agonist ivuxolimab in advanced cancers. Produced via immunoSEQ multiplex PCR; TCRdb's table is partial and in-frame only. The sample carries tens of thousands of clones, roughly 85% recorded once. The material was CD4+ or CD8+ T cells sorted from blood, obtained in a trial of the OX40 agonist ivuxolimab. The receptors come from an adult with an advanced solid tumor such as melanoma, head and neck, liver or kidney cancer.

This rearrangement joins TRBV27 to TRBJ2-3; D remains ambiguous. The CDR3 runs to 14 residues. The ends were cut back, 2 bases at V and 6 bases at J, with 12 bases in the middle. Germline V gene data show CDR1 as MNHEY and CDR2 as SMNVEV (reference sequence). This chain's CDR3 is CASSLGTSWDTQYF. CDR3 nucleotides: TGTGCCAGCAGTTTAGGAACTTCCTGGGATACGCAGTATTTT.

This sequence joins TRBV2 and TRBJ2-7; D is undetermined. The CDR3 sequence is 14 residues long. V was shortened by 6 bases and J by 3 bases, with 15 bases between the two germline ends. Looked up from germline, CDR1 is SNHLY and CDR2 is FYNNEI. In DNA form, the CDR3 reads TGTGCCAGCAGCCCCGGGCCGGGTATCTACGAGCAGTACTTC. It codes for CASSPGPGIYEQYF.

This chain uses TRBV25-1 with TRBJ2-1, with D possibly being TRBD2 (5 bases). Germline CDR1 and CDR2: MGHDK and SYGVNS. This CDR3 spans 14 amino acids. Trimming took off 4 bases at V and 10 bases at J, with 17 bases between the two ends. Written as DNA, the CDR3 is TGTGCCAGCAGTGCTGAGGGAGCCAGATGGGAGCAGTTCTTC. Amino acids: CASSAEGARWEQFF.

The genes are TRBV30 and TRBJ1-4, with D unresolved. The CDR3 runs to 11 residues. Germline assignment: CDR1 GTSNPN and CDR2 SVGIG (reference sequence). Trimming took 2 bases from V and 7 from J, leaving 5 bases between them. This chain's CDR3 is CAWSIREKLFF. The CDR3 nucleotides read TGTGCCTGGAGTATACGTGAAAAACTGTTTTTT.

The chain uses TRBV28 and TRBJ1-2; no reliable D call. This CDR3 comprises 13 residues. Trimming stripped 3 bases from V and 3 bases from J, with 8 bases between. Germline CDR1 is MDHEN and CDR2 is SYDVKM. Written as DNA, the CDR3 is TGTGCCAGCAGTTTTGGCACAGACTATGGCTACACCTTC. Amino acids: CASSFGTDYGYTF.

The genes are TRBV29-1 and TRBJ1-5; D is unclear. V shed 4 bases and J shed 6 bases, with 13 bases lying between them. The length of the CDR3 is 13 residues. CDR1 and CDR2 (germline): SQVTM, ANQGSEA. CDR3 in amino acids: CSVVEGAGQPQHF. The CDR3 DNA sequence: TGCAGCGTTGTTGAGGGCGCGGGTCAGCCCCAGCATTTT. Based on the CDR3 plus reference TRBV29-1 and TRBJ1-5, the full variable domain is SAVISQKPSRDICQRGTSLTIQCQVDSQVTMMFWYRQQPGQSLTLIATANQGSEATYESGFVIDKFPISRPNLTFSTLTVSNMSPEDSSIYLCSVVEGAGQPQHFGDGTRLSIL.

This clone was seen only a few times. V and J are TRBV6-4 and TRBJ2-7; 11 bases fit TRBD2. The germline gives CDR1 MRHNA, CDR2 SNTAGT. The CDR3 has 15 amino acids. The V and J ends lost 8 bases and 0 bases, in that order; junction bases with no gene match: 6. The CDR3 is CASGSGRAVSYEQYF. The CDR3 DNA reads TGTGCCAGCGGTAGCGGGAGGGCCGTCTCCTACGAGCAGTACTTC.

The chain has TRBV18 and TRBJ1-4, with 7 nucleotides matching TRBD1. V lost 3 bases and J lost 6; bases outside the gene matches: 10. From germline, CDR1 is KGHSH and CDR2 LQKENI. CDR3 length: 16 amino acids. The chain's CDR3 is CASSPLQTGSDEKLFF. Here the CDR3 DNA reads TGTGCCAGCTCACCGCTACAGACAGGGAGTGATGAAAAACTGTTTTTT.

The chain employs TRBV6-1 and TRBJ1-1; TRBD1 is a possible D gene (5 bases). The CDR3 loop spans 14 amino acids. The germline gives CDR1 MNHNS, CDR2 SASEGT. V shed 0 bases and J shed 1 base, with 6 bases lying between them. CDR3 sequence: CASSEADTNTEAFF. In DNA form, the CDR3 reads TGTGCCAGCAGTGAAGCGGACACGAACACTGAAGCTTTCTTT.

The chain is built from TRBV28 and TRBJ2-7; D gene uncertain. CDR1 MDHEN and CDR2 SYDVKM come from the germline V gene. Trimming removed 11 bases at V and 2 bases at J, with 13 bases between. This CDR3 comprises 12 residues. CDR3 sequence: CAAFRSPYEQYF. The CDR3 nucleotides read TGTGCCGCCTTCCGGTCTCCCTACGAGCAGTACTTC. The entire variable domain, with the rest obtained from reference TRBV28 and TRBJ2-7, is as follows: DVKVTQSSRYLVKRTGEKVFLECVQDMDHENMFWYRQDPGLGLRLIYFSYDVKMKEKGDIPEGYSVSREKKERFSLILESASTNQTSMYLCAAFRSPYEQYFGPGTRLTVT.

This chain joins TRBV2 and TRBJ2-1; D not certain. Germline CDR1 is SNHLY and CDR2 is FYNNEI. The germline V and J ends were trimmed by 6 bases and 6 bases, with 6 bases remaining between them. This CDR3 has 11 residues. The CDR3 here is CASSSANEQFF. DNA of the CDR3: TGTGCCAGCAGCTCAGCCAATGAGCAGTTCTTC.

The rearrangement uses TRBV10-3 and TRBJ2-7; 8 bases line up with TRBD2. CDR3 length: 13 amino acids. Trimming at V came to 6 bases and at J to 3 bases, leaving 4 bases not matched to a gene. The germline V gene has CDR1 ENHRY and CDR2 SYGVKD. The CDR3 here is CAISGTRGYEQYF. The DNA of the CDR3 is TGTGCCATCAGCGGGACTAGGGGCTACGAGCAGTACTTC.

V is TRBV15 and J is TRBJ2-5; 8 nucleotides match TRBD1. The CDR3 has 14 amino acids. Trimming took 1 base from V and 5 from J; bases not matched to a gene: 3. CDR1 is LNHNV, CDR2 YYDKDF, per germline (reference sequence). This chain's CDR3 is CATSRAGGGETQYF. The CDR3 nucleotides read TGTGCCACCAGCAGAGCAGGGGGCGGGGAGACCCAGTACTTC.

The V and J genes are TRBV6-5 and TRBJ2-7; D perhaps matches TRBD1 (6 bases). Germline lookup yields CDR1 MNHEY and CDR2 SVGAGI. V was shortened by 0 bases and J by 3 bases, with 15 bases between the two germline ends. This CDR3 comprises 16 residues. CDR3: CASSYSMGTTSYEQYF. The CDR3 coding sequence is TGTGCCAGCAGTTACTCGATGGGGACAACGAGCTACGAGCAGTACTTC.

The chain has TRBV30 and TRBJ1-2, with 11 bases matching TRBD1. The CDR3 contains 15 residues. J gave up 8 bases and V 0 bases, and 8 bases lay outside the gene matches. In germline, CDR1 is GTSNPN, CDR2 SVGIG (reference sequence). The CDR3 spells CAWSVGTGGHQGYTF. The CDR3 nucleotides read TGTGCCTGGAGTGTGGGGACAGGGGGGCACCAGGGCTACACCTTC.

The CDR3 sequence is CASSSSGWSSYEQYF. Written as DNA, the CDR3 is TGTGCCAGCAGCTCTAGCGGGTGGAGCTCCTACGAGCAGTACTTC. The chain carries TRBV7-8 and TRBJ2-7; 8 bases align to TRBD2. Germline V gene data show CDR1 as SGHVS and CDR2 as FQNEAQ. CDR3 length: 15 amino acids. Germline trimming cut 4 bases from V and 0 bases from J; bases unmatched to any gene: 5.

The chain carries TRBV5-4 and TRBJ1-1; a weak D match, TRBD1 (5 bases). V was shortened by 5 bases and J by 1 base, with 12 bases between the two germline ends. The CDR3 contains 14 residues. Germline V CDR1 and CDR2: SGHNT, YYREEE (reference sequence). CDR3 sequence: CASSPGLANTEAFF. CDR3 DNA: TGTGCCAGCAGTCCAGGGTTAGCGAACACTGAAGCTTTCTTT.